The next 18 T cell receptor beta chains were all read from a single sample in a study of CD8 T cells in ankylosing spondylitis. TCRdb analysed the 5' RACE reads with MiXCR anew, one entry per CDR3 protein. The profile covers about 220,000 distinct CDR3 sequences, with over 9.5% appearing a single time and 21% taken by the ten largest. Sample: blood, either unsorted or a sorted T cell fraction (not recorded which). The receptors were gathered from a male donor with ankylosing spondylitis or in good health (not recorded which).

This clonotype was seen a few times. In DNA, the CDR3 is TGTGCCAGCAGTTCACCACTGACAGGGTCCGAGCAGTACTTC. Translated: CASSSPLTGSEQYF. The J gene is TRBJ2-7, the V gene TRBV28; 7 nucleotides agree with TRBD1. From germline, CDR1 is MDHEN and CDR2 SYDVKM. V was pared by 4 bases and J by 6 bases, with 9 bases of the junction left unmatched. This CDR3 is 14 amino acids long.

This chain connects TRBV28 to TRBJ2-3; D tentatively reads TRBD1 or TRBD2 (5 bases each). This CDR3 spans 11 amino acids. From germline, CDR1 is MDHEN and CDR2 SYDVKM. The CDR3 here is CVVGGTDTQYF. Written as DNA, the CDR3 is TGTGTTGTGGGGGGCACAGATACGCAGTATTTT. Using reference TRBV28 and TRBJ2-3 for the parts outside the CDR3, the full variable domain is DVKVTQSSRYLVKRTGEKVFLECVQDMDHENMFWYRQDPGLGLRLIYFSYDVKMKEKGDIPEGYSVSREKKERFSLILESASTNQTSMYLCVVGGTDTQYFGPGTRLTVL.

This rearrangement joins TRBV27 to TRBJ1-5; TRBD1 aligns across 8 bases. Germline CDR1 reads MNHEY; CDR2 reads SMNVEV (reference sequence). With V trimmed by 6 bases and J by 0 bases, 4 bases remained unmatched. The CDR3 loop spans 15 amino acids. The CDR3: CASRKTGDSNQPQHF. The CDR3, as DNA: TGTGCCAGCAGGAAGACAGGGGATAGCAATCAGCCCCAGCATTTT.

This clonotype was detected ten times or more. The chain couples TRBV5-1 to TRBJ2-1, with 7 bases fitting TRBD1. CDR1 is SGHRS and CDR2 is YFSETQ in the germline V gene. This CDR3 contains 14 residues. J gave up 5 bases and V 0 bases, and 2 bases lay outside the gene matches. CDR3 coding DNA: TGCGCCAGCAGCTTGGGGGACAGAAACAATGAGCAGTTCTTC. As protein: CASSLGDRNNEQFF.

A remark on this clonotype: A read error may produce the germline difference seen at one junction end. This sequence joins TRBV12-3 or TRBV12-4 and TRBJ2-2; 9 bases are shared with TRBD2. This CDR3 contains 15 residues. This chain's CDR3 is CASSVAGAGFKELFF. CDR3 nucleotide sequence: TGTGCCAGCAGTGTAGCGGGGGCCGGTTTTAAGGAGCTGTTTTTT.

This clonotype was seen a handful of times. V usage is TRBV6-1 and J usage is TRBJ1-3; no definite D call. Germline V gene data show CDR1 as MNHNS and CDR2 as SASEGT. The CDR3 has 14 residues. The V end was cut by 7 bases, the J end by 1 base, with 11 bases between. The CDR3 region has the DNA TGTGCCAGCAAGGAGGCGGGATCTGGAAACACCATATATTTT. Encoded protein: CASKEAGSGNTIYF.

The DNA for the CDR3 is TGTGCCAGCAGCGTAGTCGGGGGTGGGGATACGCAGTATTTT. It codes for CASSVVGGGDTQYF. V usage is TRBV9 and J usage is TRBJ2-3; a weak D match, TRBD2 (6 bases). Germline V gene sequence: CDR1 SGDLS, CDR2 YYNGEE. The CDR3 spans 14 residues. V dropped 0 bases and J dropped 6 bases, with 11 bases sitting between them.

The chain couples TRBV5-5 to TRBJ2-2; D gene uncertain. Germline CDR1 and CDR2: SGHKS and YYEKEE (reference sequence). V lost 4 bases and J 4 bases, leaving 8 bases between the germline ends. CDR3 size: 13 residues. The CDR3 DNA is TGTGCCAGCAGCCCGCGCTCCACCGGGGAGCTGTTTTTT. This translates into CASSPRSTGELFF. The full variable domain, its missing parts supplied by reference TRBV5-5 and TRBJ2-2, is DAGVTQSPTHLIKTRGQQVTLRCSPISGHKSVSWYQQVLGQGPQFIFQYYEKEERGRGNFPDRFSARQFPNYSSELNVNALLLGDSALYLCASSPRSTGELFFGEGSRLTVL.

This clonotype was recorded at least ten times. The chain carries TRBV6-1 and TRBJ1-1; TRBD1 agrees at 8 bases. Germline-derived CDR1 and CDR2 are MNHNS and SASEGT. CDR3 length: 13 amino acids. With 4 bases clipped from V and 5 bases from J, the junction kept 3 bases outside the gene matches. The CDR3 loop reads CASSVRTGTEAFF. The CDR3 DNA follows: TGTGCCAGCAGTGTTAGGACAGGGACTGAAGCTTTCTTT.

The chain links TRBV7-8 to TRBJ1-5; D remains unclear. Trimming pared 5 bases from V and 2 bases from J, leaving 10 bases between. Germline CDR1 and CDR2: SGHVS and FQNEAQ. The CDR3 is 14 residues long. The CDR3 nucleotides read TGTGCCAGCAGCCCGCGGGATCGCAATCAGCCCCAGCATTTT. It specifies CASSPRDRNQPQHF.

This chain connects TRBV12-3 or TRBV12-4 to TRBJ2-1; unclear D gene. The CDR3 is 14 residues long. Trimming pared 2 bases from V and 7 bases from J, leaving 12 bases between. The CDR3 reads CASSLSGPWNEQFF. CDR3 DNA sequence: TGTGCCAGCAGTTTAAGTGGCCCATGGAATGAGCAGTTCTTC.

The sample holds many counts of this clonotype. V is TRBV7-3 and J is TRBJ2-6; D unresolved. Germline loops: CDR1 SGHTA, CDR2 FQGTGA. The CDR3 consists of 17 residues. The V end was cut by 4 bases, the J end by 0 bases, with 13 bases between. This CDR3 is CASSSDPPHSGANVLTF. CDR3 nucleotides: TGTGCCAGCAGCTCGGATCCACCGCACTCTGGGGCCAACGTCCTGACTTTC.

This clonotype was detected a few times. The genes are TRBV11-2 and TRBJ2-2; the D gene is possibly TRBD1 (6 bases). Germline V gives CDR1 SGHAT, CDR2 FQNNGV. The V and J ends lost 2 bases and 7 bases respectively, with 17 bases between them. The CDR3 is 16 residues long. Here the CDR3 reads CASSLPRGEMDGELFF. In nucleotides, the CDR3 is TGTGCCAGCAGCTTACCCAGGGGAGAGATGGACGGGGAGCTGTTTTTT.

This clonotype was picked up many times. This sequence joins TRBV7-9 and TRBJ2-3; 7 bases match TRBD2. Germline V gives CDR1 SEHNR, CDR2 FQNEAQ (reference sequence). Trimming removed 7 bases from V and 1 base from J; junction bases left unmatched: 11. The length of the CDR3 is 16 residues. In DNA, the CDR3 is TGTGCCAGCAACGCTGCTTGGGGGGGGGGCACAGATACGCAGTATTTT. This translates into CASNAAWGGGTDTQYF.

This clonotype has a count of ten or more. V usage is TRBV5-1 and J usage is TRBJ1-6, with TRBD1 matching 8 bases. CDR1 SGHRS and CDR2 YFSETQ come from the germline V gene. V dropped 0 bases and J dropped 10; count of bases not matched to a gene: 9. This CDR3 contains 16 residues. The CDR3 is CASSLGLQGGESPLHF. The CDR3 DNA is TGCGCCAGCAGCTTGGGTCTACAGGGGGGTGAGTCACCCCTCCACTTT.

This rearrangement joins TRBV7-9 to TRBJ1-2; tentatively, D is TRBD1 (6 bases). Looked up from germline, CDR1 is SEHNR and CDR2 is FQNEAQ (reference sequence). CDR3 length: 13 residues. V lost 5 bases and J 7 bases, leaving 14 bases between the germline ends. The chain's CDR3 is CASSPEGEGGYTF. The CDR3, as DNA: TGTGCCAGCAGCCCCGAGGGGGAAGGTGGCTACACCTTC.

The sample holds a few counts of this clonotype. The chain employs TRBV12-3 or TRBV12-4 and TRBJ1-2, with 12 bases matching TRBD1. J was trimmed by 2 bases and V by 5 bases; bases with no gene match: 0. This CDR3 spans 14 amino acids. The DNA for the CDR3 is TGTGCCAGCAGTGGGACAGGGGGCAACTATGGCTACACCTTC. Its translation: CASSGTGGNYGYTF.

This clonotype was recorded at least ten times. The chain employs TRBV6-5 and TRBJ2-7; 7 bases align to TRBD1. With 0 bases clipped from V and 4 bases from J, the junction kept 6 bases outside the gene matches. Germline values: CDR1 MNHEY, CDR2 SVGAGI. The CDR3 covers 15 residues. CDR3 residues: CASSYSRDRVYEQYF. CDR3 coding DNA: TGTGCCAGCAGTTACTCCAGAGACAGGGTTTACGAGCAGTACTTC.